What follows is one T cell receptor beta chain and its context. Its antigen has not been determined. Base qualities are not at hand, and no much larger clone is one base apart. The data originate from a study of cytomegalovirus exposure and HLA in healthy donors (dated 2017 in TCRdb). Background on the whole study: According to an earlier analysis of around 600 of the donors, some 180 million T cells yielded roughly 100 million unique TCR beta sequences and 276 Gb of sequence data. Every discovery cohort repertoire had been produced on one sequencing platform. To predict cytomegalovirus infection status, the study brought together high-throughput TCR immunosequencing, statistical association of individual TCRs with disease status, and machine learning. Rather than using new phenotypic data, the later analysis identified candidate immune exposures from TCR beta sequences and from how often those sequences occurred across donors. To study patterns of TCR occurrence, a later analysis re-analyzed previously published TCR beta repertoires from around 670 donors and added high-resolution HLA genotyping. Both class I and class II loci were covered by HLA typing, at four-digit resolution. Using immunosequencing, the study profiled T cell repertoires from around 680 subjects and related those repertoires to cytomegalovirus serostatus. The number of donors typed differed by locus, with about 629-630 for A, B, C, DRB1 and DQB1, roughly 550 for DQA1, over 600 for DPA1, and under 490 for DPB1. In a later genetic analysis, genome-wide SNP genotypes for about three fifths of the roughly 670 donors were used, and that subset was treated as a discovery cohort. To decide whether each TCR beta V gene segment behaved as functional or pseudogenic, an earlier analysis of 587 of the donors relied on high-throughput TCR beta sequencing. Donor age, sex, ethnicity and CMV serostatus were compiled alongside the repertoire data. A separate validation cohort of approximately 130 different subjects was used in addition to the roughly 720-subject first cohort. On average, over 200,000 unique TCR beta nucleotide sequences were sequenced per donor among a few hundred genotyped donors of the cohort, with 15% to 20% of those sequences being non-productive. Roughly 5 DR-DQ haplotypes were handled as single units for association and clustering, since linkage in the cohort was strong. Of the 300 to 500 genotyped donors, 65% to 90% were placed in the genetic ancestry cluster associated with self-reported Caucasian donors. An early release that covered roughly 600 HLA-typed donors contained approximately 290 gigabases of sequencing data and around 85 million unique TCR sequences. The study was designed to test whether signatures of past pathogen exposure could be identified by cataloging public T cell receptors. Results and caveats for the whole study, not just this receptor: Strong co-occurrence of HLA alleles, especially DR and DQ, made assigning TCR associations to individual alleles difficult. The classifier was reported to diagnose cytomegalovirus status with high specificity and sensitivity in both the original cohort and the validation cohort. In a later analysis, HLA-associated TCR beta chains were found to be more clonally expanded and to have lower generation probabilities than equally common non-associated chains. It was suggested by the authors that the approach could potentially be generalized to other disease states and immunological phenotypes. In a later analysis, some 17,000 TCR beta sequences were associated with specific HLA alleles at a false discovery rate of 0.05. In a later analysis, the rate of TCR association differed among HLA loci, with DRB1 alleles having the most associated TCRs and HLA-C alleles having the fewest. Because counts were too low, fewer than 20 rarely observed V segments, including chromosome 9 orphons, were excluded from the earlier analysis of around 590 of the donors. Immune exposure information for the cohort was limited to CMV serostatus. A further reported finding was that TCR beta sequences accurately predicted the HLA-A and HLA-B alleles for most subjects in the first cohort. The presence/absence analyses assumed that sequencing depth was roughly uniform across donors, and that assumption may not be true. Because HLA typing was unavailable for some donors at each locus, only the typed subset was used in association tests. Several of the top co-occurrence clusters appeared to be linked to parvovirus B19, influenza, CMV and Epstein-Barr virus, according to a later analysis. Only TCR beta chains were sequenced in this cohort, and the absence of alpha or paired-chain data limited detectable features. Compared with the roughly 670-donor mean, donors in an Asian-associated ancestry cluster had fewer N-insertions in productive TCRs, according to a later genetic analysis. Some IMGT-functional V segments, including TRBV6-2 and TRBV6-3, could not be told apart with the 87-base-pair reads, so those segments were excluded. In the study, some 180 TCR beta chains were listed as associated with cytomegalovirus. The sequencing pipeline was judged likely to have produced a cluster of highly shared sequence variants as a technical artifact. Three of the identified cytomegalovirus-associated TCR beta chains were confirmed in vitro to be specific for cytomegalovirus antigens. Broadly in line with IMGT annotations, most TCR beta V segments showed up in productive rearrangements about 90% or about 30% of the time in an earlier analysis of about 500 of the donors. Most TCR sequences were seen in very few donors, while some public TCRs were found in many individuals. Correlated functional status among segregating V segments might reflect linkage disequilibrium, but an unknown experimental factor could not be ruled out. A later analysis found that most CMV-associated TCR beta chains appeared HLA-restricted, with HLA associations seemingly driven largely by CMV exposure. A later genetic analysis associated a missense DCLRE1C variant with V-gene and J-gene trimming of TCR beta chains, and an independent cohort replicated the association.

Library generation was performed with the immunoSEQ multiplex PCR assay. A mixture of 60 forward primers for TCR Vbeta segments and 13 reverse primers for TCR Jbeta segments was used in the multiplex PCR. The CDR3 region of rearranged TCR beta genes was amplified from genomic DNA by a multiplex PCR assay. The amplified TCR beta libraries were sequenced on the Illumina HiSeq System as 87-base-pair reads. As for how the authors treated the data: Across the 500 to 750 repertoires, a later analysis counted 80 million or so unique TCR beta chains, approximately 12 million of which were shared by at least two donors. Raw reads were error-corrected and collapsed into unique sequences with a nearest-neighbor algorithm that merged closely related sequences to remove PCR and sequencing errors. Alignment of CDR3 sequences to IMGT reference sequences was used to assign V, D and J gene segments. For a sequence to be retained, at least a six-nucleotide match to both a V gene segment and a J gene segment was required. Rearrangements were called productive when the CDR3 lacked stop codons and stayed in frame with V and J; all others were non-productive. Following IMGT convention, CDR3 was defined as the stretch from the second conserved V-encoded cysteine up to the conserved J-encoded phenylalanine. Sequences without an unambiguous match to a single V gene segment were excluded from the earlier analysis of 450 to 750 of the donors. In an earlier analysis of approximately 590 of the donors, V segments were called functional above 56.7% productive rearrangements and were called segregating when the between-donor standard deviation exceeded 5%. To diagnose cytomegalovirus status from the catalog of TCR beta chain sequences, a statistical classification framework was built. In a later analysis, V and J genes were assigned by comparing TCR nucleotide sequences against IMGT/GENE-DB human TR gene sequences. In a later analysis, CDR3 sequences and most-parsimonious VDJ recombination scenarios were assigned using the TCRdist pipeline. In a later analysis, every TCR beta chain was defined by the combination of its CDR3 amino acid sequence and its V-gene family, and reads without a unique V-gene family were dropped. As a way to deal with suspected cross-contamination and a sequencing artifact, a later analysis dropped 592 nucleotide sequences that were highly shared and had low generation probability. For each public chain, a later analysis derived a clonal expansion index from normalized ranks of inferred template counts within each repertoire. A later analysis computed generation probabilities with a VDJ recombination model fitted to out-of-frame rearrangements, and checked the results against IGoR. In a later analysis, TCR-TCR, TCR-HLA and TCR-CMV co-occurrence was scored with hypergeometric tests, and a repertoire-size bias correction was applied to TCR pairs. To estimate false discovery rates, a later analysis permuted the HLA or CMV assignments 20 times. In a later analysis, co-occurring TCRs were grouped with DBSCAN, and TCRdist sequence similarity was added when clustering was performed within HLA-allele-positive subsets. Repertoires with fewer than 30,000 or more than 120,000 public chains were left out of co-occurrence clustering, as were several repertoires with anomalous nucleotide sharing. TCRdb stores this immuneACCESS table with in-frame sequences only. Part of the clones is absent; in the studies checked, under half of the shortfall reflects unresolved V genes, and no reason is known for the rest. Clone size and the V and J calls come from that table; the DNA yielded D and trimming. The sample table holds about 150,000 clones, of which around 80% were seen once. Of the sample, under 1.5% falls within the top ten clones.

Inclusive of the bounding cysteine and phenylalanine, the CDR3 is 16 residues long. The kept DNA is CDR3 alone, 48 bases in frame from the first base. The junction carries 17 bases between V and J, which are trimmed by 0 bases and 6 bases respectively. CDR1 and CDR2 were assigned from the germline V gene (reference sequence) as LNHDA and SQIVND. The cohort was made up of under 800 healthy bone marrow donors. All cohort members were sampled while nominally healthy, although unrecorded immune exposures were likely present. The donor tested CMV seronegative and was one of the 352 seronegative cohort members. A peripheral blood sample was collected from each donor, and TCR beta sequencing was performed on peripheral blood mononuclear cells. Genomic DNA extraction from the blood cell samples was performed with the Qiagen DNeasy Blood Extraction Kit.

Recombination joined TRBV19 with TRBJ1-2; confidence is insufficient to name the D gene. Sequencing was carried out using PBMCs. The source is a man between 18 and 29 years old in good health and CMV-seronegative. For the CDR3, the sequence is CASSIDRVRDGNGYTF. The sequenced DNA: TGTGCCAGTAGTATAGATCGAGTGAGGGATGGGAATGGCTACACCTTC.